The 8 T cell receptor beta chains below were found in one sample sequenced in a study of blood T cell repertoires in COVID-19. Generated by immunoSEQ multiplex PCR, the TCRdb table keeps only in-frame clones and is missing some. The sample carries 45,000 to 60,000 clones, around 84% recorded once. Sequencing input: peripheral blood. The receptors come from a human donor with active COVID-19. The donor label of this sample is uncertain.

J is TRBJ2-5 and V is TRBV7-8, with 9 bases that match TRBD1. The germline V gene encodes CDR1 SGHVS and CDR2 FQNEAQ. This CDR3 region has 16 residues. Trimming removed 2 bases from V and 3 bases from J; junction bases left unmatched: 7. For the CDR3, the DNA is TGTGCCAGCAGCTTACAACCGGGACAGGGTAAAGAGACCCAGTACTTC. It is translated as CASSLQPGQGKETQYF.

The V and J genes are TRBV7-3 and TRBJ2-1, with 7 bases aligning to TRBD1. Germline CDR1 SGHTA, CDR2 FQGTGA. Trimming at V came to 1 base and at J to 0 bases, leaving 6 bases not matched to a gene. The CDR3 totals 17 residues. The CDR3 protein is CASSLRPGQSSYNEQFF. The CDR3 nucleotides read TGTGCCAGCAGCTTAAGGCCGGGACAGAGCTCCTACAATGAGCAGTTCTTC.

This chain connects TRBV7-2 to TRBJ2-7; 10 positions agree with TRBD2. This CDR3 has 16 residues. V shed 5 bases, J shed 0 bases, and the junction held 7 bases outside the gene matches. The V gene's germline CDR1 is SGHTA and CDR2 FQGNSA. CDR3 region: CASSLRAGGSSYEQYF. DNA of the CDR3: TGTGCCAGCAGCCTAAGAGCGGGAGGGAGCTCCTACGAGCAGTACTTC. The whole variable domain, filled in from reference TRBV7-2 and TRBJ2-7, reads GAGVSQSPSNKVTEKGKDVELRCDPISGHTALYWYRQSLGQGLEFLIYFQGNSAPDKSGLPSDRFSAERTGGSVSTLTIQRTQQEDSAVYLCASSLRAGGSSYEQYFGPGTRLTVT.

The V call is TRBV19, the J call TRBJ2-7; TRBD1 matches 8 bases. The CDR3 consists of 15 residues. Germline V gives CDR1 LNHDA, CDR2 SQIVND (reference sequence). The J segment lost 3 bases and the V segment lost 4 bases, leaving 8 bases of the junction unmatched. The CDR3 nucleotides are TGTGCCAGTAGTAATCGACAGGGGAAGAGCTACGAGCAGTACTTC. This encodes CASSNRQGKSYEQYF.

The chain links TRBV18 to TRBJ2-1, with D tentatively TRBD1 (6 bases). The CDR3 covers 14 residues. CDR1 and CDR2 (germline): KGHSH, LQKENI. Between the trimmed V and J ends, which lost 8 bases and 4 bases, there was a span of 15 bases. The CDR3 sequence: CASGIEGVYNEQFF. The CDR3 region has the DNA TGTGCCAGCGGAATAGAGGGGGTTTACAATGAGCAGTTCTTC.

The chain employs TRBV23-1 and TRBJ2-3; D may be TRBD2 (6 bases). TRBV23-1 is marked as an open reading frame, function uncertain. The V end was cut by 0 bases, the J end by 2 bases, with 15 bases between. This CDR3 has 17 amino acids. The CDR3 region is CASSQSRAGPNTDTQYF. The CDR3 coding sequence is TGCGCCAGCAGTCAATCCCGGGCGGGGCCGAACACAGATACGCAGTATTTT.

The CDR3 bases are TGCAGCGCCCGGACAGGGTTAGGGGAAAAACTGTTTTTT. Translation: CSARTGLGEKLFF. The V call is TRBV29-1, the J call TRBJ1-4; 8 positions match TRBD1. CDR1 is SQVTM, CDR2 ANQGSEA, per germline. V shed 7 bases, J shed 8 bases, and the junction held 9 bases outside the gene matches. This CDR3 has 13 amino acids.

This sequence joins TRBV7-2 and TRBJ2-7, with 8 positions matching TRBD1. V dropped 4 bases and J dropped 0; count of bases not matched to a gene: 5. In germline, CDR1 is SGHTA, CDR2 FQGNSA. The CDR3 contains 15 residues. CDR3 in amino acids: CASSSLGQVSYEQYF. CDR3 bases: TGTGCCAGCAGCTCGCTGGGACAGGTCTCCTACGAGCAGTACTTC. Complete variable domain (other parts from reference TRBV7-2 and TRBJ2-7): GAGVSQSPSNKVTEKGKDVELRCDPISGHTALYWYRQSLGQGLEFLIYFQGNSAPDKSGLPSDRFSAERTGGSVSTLTIQRTQQEDSAVYLCASSSLGQVSYEQYFGPGTRLTVT.